This T cell receptor beta chain was identified in a study of beta chain features in type 1 diabetes. Findings and caveats of the study: Since sequencing was performed on cDNA, cells with high TCR expression could be over-represented. Naive, central memory and Treg TCRB repertoires seemed to resemble each other more closely in patients than they did in healthy donors.

This clone came up a few times. Its target is unknown. Sorting of CD4+ naive, central memory, regulatory and stem cell-like memory cells was performed via CD45RO/CCR7/CD25/CD127/CD95/CD27. The authors reverse transcribed all of the isolated RNA, so sequencing captured expressed TCRB transcripts. Sequencing was performed with immunoSEQ multiplex PCR; in TCRdb, only in-frame clones are kept and a portion is missing. Found here are about 370,000 clones, about 15% of them singletons; the top ten hold approximately 0.019%. Germline V gives CDR1 SGHTA, CDR2 FQGNSA. V lost 0 bases, J lost 2 bases, and 8 bases lay in between. The CDR3 has 15 amino acids.

This receptor was obtained from a woman between 18 and 29 years old in good health. The rearrangement uses TRBV7-2 and TRBJ2-1; D possibly corresponds to TRBD2 (6 bases). Sequencing used naive CD4+ T cells from blood. The chain's CDR3 is CASSLAGGAYNEQFF. The CDR3 region has the DNA TGTGCCAGCAGCTTAGCCGGCGGGGCCTACAATGAGCAGTTCTTC.